The 25 T cell receptor beta chains below come from one sample, sequenced in a study of blood T cell repertoires in COVID-19 (dated by TCRdb to 2018 to 2021). Receptors were amplified or captured by the immunoSEQ multiplex PCR assay. TCRdb obtained this table from immuneACCESS and retained in-frame rearrangements with V and J assigned. These tables miss some clones; where compared with another copy, unresolved V genes account for less than half of the shortfall, and the remainder is unexplained. The sample records under 400,000 clones, about nine tenths of which are singletons. The ten largest clones capture 2.5% to 3% of the sample. The sample consisted of peripheral blood. The receptors were sampled from a woman aged 25 to 39 with COVID-19, enrolled during active disease.

This clone was counted once. The genes are TRBV5-5 and TRBJ2-5; possibly TRBD1 for D (6 bases). V gave up 0 bases and J gave up 4 bases, with 13 bases separating them. CDR1 and CDR2 (germline): SGHKS, YYEKEE (reference sequence). The CDR3 has 15 residues. The CDR3 loop is CASSLGSPTGETQYF. The CDR3 DNA is TGTGCCAGCAGCTTGGGTTCGCCGACAGGAGAGACCCAGTACTTC.

This chain's CDR3 is CASSSGDRATSNQPQHF. CDR3 in DNA: TGTGCCAGCTCATCGGGCGACAGGGCCACCAGCAATCAGCCCCAGCATTTT. V gene TRBV18 combines with J gene TRBJ1-5, with TRBD1 matching 7 bases. The germline V gene has CDR1 KGHSH and CDR2 LQKENI. Trimming cost V 5 bases and J 1 base; bases outside gene matches: 11. The CDR3 sequence is 17 residues long.

The CDR3: CAWSVGGPNTEAFF. CDR3 coding DNA: TGTGCCTGGAGTGTGGGGGGGCCGAACACTGAAGCTTTCTTT. The rearrangement links TRBV30 to TRBJ1-1; weak D call: TRBD1 (6 bases). CDR1 is GTSNPN and CDR2 is SVGIG in the germline V gene (reference sequence). The length of the CDR3 is 14 residues. Trimming shortened V by 0 bases and J by 1 base, and 9 bases separated the two germline ends.

The chain employs TRBV7-2 and TRBJ2-3; 10 nucleotides align to TRBD2. This CDR3 has 16 amino acids. The germline CDR1 and CDR2 sequences are SGHTA and FQGNSA. V dropped 4 bases and J dropped 1; count of bases not matched to a gene: 5. CDR3 nucleotides: TGTGCCAGCAGCTCCAGGACTAGCGGAGGCACAGATACGCAGTATTTT. The encoded protein is CASSSRTSGGTDTQYF.

This rearrangement joins TRBV7-9 to TRBJ1-2, with TRBD1 as a possible D gene (6 bases). Between the trimmed V and J ends, which lost 5 bases and 8 bases, there was a span of 18 bases. The CDR3 is 14 residues long. Germline V gives CDR1 SEHNR, CDR2 FQNEAQ (reference sequence). This chain's CDR3 is CASSPTGAGDGYTF. In DNA, the CDR3 is TGTGCCAGCAGCCCAACGGGGGCGGGGGACGGCTACACCTTC.

V is TRBV4-2 and J is TRBJ2-5; 11 positions match TRBD2. CDR3 length: 16 amino acids. The germline gives CDR1 LGHNA, CDR2 YNFKEQ. V shed 4 bases, J shed 5 bases, and the junction held 9 bases outside the gene matches. The CDR3 here is CASSPLAGEGRETQYF. CDR3 nucleotide sequence: TGTGCCAGCAGCCCACTAGCGGGAGAGGGGAGGGAGACCCAGTACTTC.

The gene calls are TRBV18 and TRBJ1-1; no clear D. CDR3 length: 15 residues. Germline loops: CDR1 KGHSH, CDR2 LQKENI. Trimming removed 3 bases at V and 8 bases at J, with 19 bases between. This chain's CDR3 is CASSPSTSRVSEAFF. The CDR3 region has the DNA TGTGCCAGCTCACCGAGTACGAGCCGAGTATCAGAAGCTTTCTTT.

The chain uses TRBV27 and TRBJ1-2; the D gene is possibly TRBD1 (5 bases). The length of the CDR3 is 17 residues. The germline V gene has CDR1 MNHEY and CDR2 SMNVEV (reference sequence). Trimming left V 6 bases short and J 3 bases short, with 23 bases between. CDR3 coding DNA: TGTGCCAGCAGCCCCATGGGGGGTTTAAGGTCTTACTATGGCTACACCTTC. This encodes CASSPMGGLRSYYGYTF.

The V and J genes are TRBV2 and TRBJ1-4; 8 nucleotides match TRBD1. The CDR3 has 15 amino acids. Trimming at V came to 7 bases and at J to 7 bases, leaving 11 bases not matched to a gene. Germline lookup yields CDR1 SNHLY and CDR2 FYNNEI. The CDR3 DNA reads TGTGCCAGCATGGGTTTTCGACAGGGGACTGAAAAACTGTTTTTT. Translated, it gives CASMGFRQGTEKLFF.

This clone was counted a single time. The chain uses TRBV29-1 and TRBJ1-2; weak D call: TRBD1 (5 bases). V was cut by 5 bases and J by 5 bases, with 12 bases left in between. The CDR3 runs 12 residues. Germline V gene sequence: CDR1 SQVTM, CDR2 ANQGSEA. The CDR3 protein is CSVYGTLYGYTF. The CDR3 nucleotides read TGCAGCGTTTACGGGACTCTTTATGGCTACACCTTC. Complete variable domain (other parts from reference TRBV29-1 and TRBJ1-2): SAVISQKPSRDICQRGTSLTIQCQVDSQVTMMFWYRQQPGQSLTLIATANQGSEATYESGFVIDKFPISRPNLTFSTLTVSNMSPEDSSIYLCSVYGTLYGYTFGSGTRLTVV.

This clone was observed a few times. The rearrangement joins TRBV12-3 or TRBV12-4 to TRBJ2-5; 10 nucleotides match TRBD2. The length of the CDR3 is 13 residues. The V segment lost 8 bases and the J segment 1 base; nucleotides outside the gene matches: 1. CDR3 region: CASGTSAQETQYF. CDR3 coding DNA: TGTGCCAGCGGGACTAGCGCCCAAGAGACCCAGTACTTC.

J is TRBJ2-3 and V is TRBV7-8, with 8 bases lining up with TRBD1. Germline trimming cut 5 bases from V and 0 bases from J; bases unmatched to any gene: 7. The length of the CDR3 is 16 residues. Germline V lookup: CDR1 SGHVS, CDR2 FQNEAQ. The DNA for the CDR3 is TGTGCCAGCAGCAGACAGGGGACAGTTAGCACAGATACGCAGTATTTT. Its protein is CASSRQGTVSTDTQYF.

The rearrangement links TRBV7-9 to TRBJ1-6; D perhaps matches TRBD1 (5 bases). This CDR3 is built from 16 residues. The V gene's germline CDR1 is SEHNR and CDR2 FQNEAQ (reference sequence). Trimming shortened V by 6 bases and J by 3 bases, and 15 bases separated the two germline ends. CDR3 loop: CASSPPGPFYNSPLHF. CDR3 in DNA: TGTGCCAGCAGTCCGCCAGGGCCTTTCTATAATTCACCCCTCCACTTT.

J is TRBJ2-7 and V is TRBV19; possibly TRBD1 for D (5 bases). Germline values: CDR1 LNHDA, CDR2 SQIVND (reference sequence). The length of the CDR3 is 14 residues. The V end lost 3 bases, the J end lost 3 bases, and 12 bases lay between the germline ends. The CDR3 reads CASSIREDIYEQYF. The CDR3 bases are TGTGCCAGTAGTATCAGGGAAGATATCTACGAGCAGTACTTC.

The chain is built from TRBV12-3 or TRBV12-4 and TRBJ1-2; 9 nucleotides agree with TRBD1. V shed 1 base and J 7 bases; nucleotides not matched to a gene: 1. The CDR3 runs 13 residues. CDR3 in DNA: TGTGCCAGCAGTTTAGGGACAGGGGCTGGCTACACCTTC. Its protein product is CASSLGTGAGYTF.

The chain combines TRBV24-1 with TRBJ2-1, with D possibly being TRBD1 (6 bases). CDR3 size: 16 residues. Trimming took 5 bases from V and 4 from J, leaving 17 bases between them. Germline V lookup: CDR1 KGHDR, CDR2 SFDVKD. CDR3 protein: CATSGGQYAMYNEQFF. Written as DNA, the CDR3 is TGTGCCACCAGTGGTGGACAGTACGCGATGTACAATGAGCAGTTCTTC.

The chain has TRBV3-1 (or the pseudogene TRBV3-2) and TRBJ2-5, with 10 bases lining up with TRBD2. The CDR3 is 16 residues long. Germline V gene sequence: CDR1 LGHDT, CDR2 YNNKEL (reference sequence). Losses at the gene ends were 2 bases for V and 2 bases for J; bases not matched to a gene: 5. The chain's CDR3 is CASSQPRTSGQETQYF. CDR3 DNA: TGTGCCAGCAGCCAACCCCGGACTAGCGGTCAAGAGACCCAGTACTTC.

CDR3 protein: CASTGTAPPNTEAFF. CDR3 nucleotides: TGTGCCAGCACCGGGACAGCGCCTCCGAACACTGAAGCTTTCTTT. The V and J genes are TRBV28 and TRBJ1-1, with 7 nucleotides matching TRBD1. The CDR3 runs to 15 residues. V gave up 7 bases and J gave up 1 base; unmatched junction bases: 9. In germline, CDR1 is MDHEN, CDR2 SYDVKM.

The chain couples TRBV27 to TRBJ2-1; possible D gene TRBD1, 6 bases. CDR3 length: 15 residues. Germline CDR1 reads MNHEY; CDR2 reads SMNVEV (reference sequence). Trimming removed 3 bases from V and 2 bases from J, with 11 bases in between. The CDR3 reads CASSFEGHPYNEQFF. The CDR3 region has the DNA TGTGCCAGCAGTTTTGAGGGACACCCCTACAATGAGCAGTTCTTC.

This rearrangement joins TRBV29-1 to TRBJ1-2, with TRBD1 as a possible D gene (6 bases). Germline V gives CDR1 SQVTM, CDR2 ANQGSEA. V gave up 0 bases and J gave up 3 bases, with 14 bases separating them. The CDR3 has 15 amino acids. Here the CDR3 reads CSVEDLRRGDYGYTF. DNA of the CDR3: TGCAGCGTTGAAGATCTTCGCAGGGGCGACTATGGCTACACCTTC.

The chain recombines TRBV10-2 with TRBJ1-2; 7 bases fit TRBD1. V lost 7 bases to trimming and J lost 2 bases; unmatched junction nucleotides: 10. The V gene's germline CDR1 is WSHSY and CDR2 SAAADI. CDR3 length: 15 residues. CDR3 in amino acids: CASKKSGQENYGYTF. The CDR3 DNA sequence: TGCGCCAGCAAAAAGAGCGGACAGGAAAACTATGGCTACACCTTC.

Comment on this clone: At one boundary the junction diverges from the germline segment, which might be a read error. The chain employs TRBV7-3 and TRBJ1-6, with 10 positions matching TRBD1. Germline V gene data show CDR1 as SGHTA and CDR2 as FQGTGA. The CDR3 totals 16 residues. The CDR3 protein is CASSVTGGSNNSPLHF. The CDR3 nucleotides are TGTGCCAGCAGCGTGACAGGGGGCTCCAATAATTCACCCCTCCACTTT. The full variable domain, in which reference TRBV7-3 and TRBJ1-6 provide the parts outside the CDR3, is GAGVSQTPSNKVTEKGKYVELRCDPISGHTALYWYRQSLGQGPEFLIYFQGTGAADDSGLPNDRFFAVRPEGSVSTLKIQRTERGDSAVYLCASSVTGGSNNSPLHFGNGTRLTVT.

V usage is TRBV11-2 and J usage is TRBJ2-3, with D unresolved. This CDR3 has 15 residues. Looked up from germline, CDR1 is SGHAT and CDR2 is FQNNGV. V was clipped by 1 base and J by 0 bases, with 8 bases between them. CDR3 sequence (DNA): TGTGCCAGCAGCTTAGCACCCAGTAGCACAGATACGCAGTATTTT. Its protein product is CASSLAPSSTDTQYF.

The chain combines TRBV9 with TRBJ2-5, with TRBD2 matching over 12 bases. From germline, CDR1 is SGDLS and CDR2 YYNGEE. This CDR3 is built from 19 residues. V gave up 0 bases and J gave up 4 bases; unmatched junction bases: 13. CDR3 loop: CASSVGGLAGPEGRETQYF. In DNA, the CDR3 is TGTGCCAGCAGCGTAGGGGGACTAGCGGGCCCAGAGGGGCGAGAGACCCAGTACTTC.

This clone showed up just once. This CDR3 is CASSDYPLQPQHF. The DNA of the CDR3 is TGTGCCAGTAGTGATTACCCTCTACAGCCCCAGCATTTT. The genes are TRBV19 and TRBJ1-5; D unresolved. From germline, CDR1 is LNHDA and CDR2 SQIVND (reference sequence). The CDR3 totals 13 residues. V gave up 5 bases and J gave up 7 bases, with 12 bases separating them.